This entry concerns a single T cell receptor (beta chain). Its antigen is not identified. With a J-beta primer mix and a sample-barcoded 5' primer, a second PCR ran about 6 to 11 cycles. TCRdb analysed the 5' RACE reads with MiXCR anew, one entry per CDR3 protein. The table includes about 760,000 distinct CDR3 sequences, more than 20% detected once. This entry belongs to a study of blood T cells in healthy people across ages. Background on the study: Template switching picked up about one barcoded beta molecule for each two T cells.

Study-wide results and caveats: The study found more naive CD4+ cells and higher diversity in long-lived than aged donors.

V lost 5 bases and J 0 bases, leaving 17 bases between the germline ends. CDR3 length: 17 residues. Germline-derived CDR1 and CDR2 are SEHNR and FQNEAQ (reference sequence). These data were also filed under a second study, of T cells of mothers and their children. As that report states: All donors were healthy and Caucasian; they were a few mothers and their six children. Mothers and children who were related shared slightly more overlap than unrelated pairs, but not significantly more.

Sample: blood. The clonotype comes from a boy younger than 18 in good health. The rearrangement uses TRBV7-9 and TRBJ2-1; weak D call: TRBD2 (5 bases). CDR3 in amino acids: CASSPEEDWSSYNEQFF. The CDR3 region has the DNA TGTGCCAGCAGCCCAGAAGAGGACTGGAGCTCCTACAATGAGCAGTTCTTC.